This TCR beta chain comes out of a study of tumor-infiltrating lymphocytes in primary liver carcinoma (dated by TCRdb to 2016 to 2017). About the full investigation: Hepatocellular carcinoma (four) or combined HCC and intrahepatic cholangiocarcinoma (one) was present in the five patients, who were three men and two women aged 30 to 69 years. The tumors of the five patients were staged as T1-T3 N0M0, with maximum diameters ranging from about 4 to 10 cm. Samples yielded roughly 3.5 to 7.13 million productive TCRbeta reads; read depth did not differ significantly between tissue types. TCRbeta repertoire sequencing, expression microarrays and whole-exome sequencing were combined in the study across five regions of each liver tumor, with adjacent normal tissue and blood also included. TCRbeta repertoire sequencing covered about 35 specimens from 5 patients: roughly 25 tumor regions, 5 adjacent noncancerous liver tissues and 5 peripheral blood samples. To link TCRbeta repertoire diversity to the local molecular phenotype, the approximately 24 tumor region samples were profiled with Agilent mRNA microarrays. Reproducibility between technical replicate repertoires was high, with correlation coefficients above 0.95 and mean shared-clone rates about 0.9. The paper as a whole reports these results and caveats: Only the TCR beta chain was sequenced, which likely underestimates true repertoire diversity because unpaired alpha chains were not captured. Since the samples were bulk and unsorted, there was no way to compare CD4+ and CD8+ T cell repertoires. Only about 7.5-24% of top clones were present in all five regions of a tumor, suggesting spatial heterogeneity of tumor-infiltrating T cells. The study included only five or six patients, and the authors note findings should be validated in a larger study. Repertoire overlap was higher between tumor regions (mean roughly 35%) than tumor-adjacent (around 17%) or tumor-blood (14%) pairs, consistent with antigen-driven expansion. Compared with blood, tumors had a significantly larger share of the repertoire taken up by the top 250 clones (p = 0.039).

Remarks on this clonotype: Its specific antigen is unknown. Germline and junction disagree at one end, which may indicate a read error.

Taken from cysteine to phenylalanine, the CDR3 has 15 residues. Only the CDR3 portion is preserved as DNA: 45 bases, with reading frame beginning at the first base. TCRbeta-specific cDNA was reverse-transcribed from 500 ng total RNA using a constant-region primer and ProtoScript II reverse transcriptase. Three nested multiplex PCR rounds, following a slightly modified ARM-PCR procedure, were used to build the TCRbeta libraries. Each of the first two PCR rounds ran for approximately 9 cycles using multiplex TRBV1-TRBV30 forward primers together with a Cbeta reverse primer. Sample barcodes and Illumina adapters were attached in a final 25-cycle PCR using Deep VentR polymerase. Before sequencing, amplicons of 200-500 bp were purified from gel using a QIAquick gel extraction kit. An Illumina HiSeq 2500 was used to sequence the TCRbeta amplicons with 250-bp paired-end reads. The original methods were these. To recover full CDR3 sequences, reads were quality-trimmed using Trimmomatic v0.33 and paired reads were then merged using FLASH v1.2.11. V, D and J germline segments were assigned to the rearranged TCRbeta sequences by MiGEC v1.2.1b. Clonotype statistics and Shannon-Wiener diversity indices were calculated with VDJtools v1.0.0. Except for diversity analysis, only each sample's 250 most abundant clonotypes were used in subsequent analyses to reduce sampling bias. Using fastp trimming at Q25 and MiXCR clonotype assembly, TCRdb reanalyzed the public sequencing data and kept in-frame beta chains. Under each unique CDR3 protein, matching rows form one entry showing the most common genes and DNA. The V and J calls and clone size come from TCRdb's table, not from the authors' own analysis. Across this sample there are 95,000 to 100,000 distinct CDR3 sequences, with around two thirds seen only once. The ten largest make up around 12% of the sample.

Without any cell sorting, total RNA and DNA were extracted together from roughly 20-30 mg of bulk tissue using the AllPrep DNA/RNA mini kit. Between November 2015 and early 2016, roughly 5 patients in China with histopathologically diagnosed primary liver carcinoma had their tumors surgically resected. Patients had chronic HBV infection and were treatment-naive at sampling. Each tumor was sampled at five spatially separated regions: the tumor centre plus the superior, inferior, left-lateral and right-lateral poles. Histology showed that every tumor sample contained more than 85% viable tumor cells. Fresh tumor and adjacent tissue pieces were bisected; one half was stored in RNAlater at -80°C, the other sent for histology.

The chain links TRBV12-3 or TRBV12-4 with TRBJ2-1, with 9 junctional bases fitting TRBD2. The TCR was taken from a woman aged 55 to 70 with primary liver carcinoma and hepatitis B virus infection. Sequenced: liver tumor tissue from sampling region 2. Read against the paper, the sample's cell subset or site label means: tumor region T2, inferior pole. DNA sequence: TGTGCCAACAGAGACGAGCGGGGGGCCCCCAATGAGCAGCTCTTC. This sequence encodes CANRDERGAPNEQLF.